This TCR beta chain was captured by sequencing in a study of human CD8 memory T cell subsets (dated by TCRdb to about 2020). For context, the study as a whole: To assess how stem-like (TSTEM), progenitor exhausted-like (TPEX) and effector memory CD8+ T cell subsets are clonally related, the TCRbeta repertoires of these three subsets were compared. TCRbeta repertoires were obtained from TSTEM, TPEX and effector memory subsets contributed by each of five to seven donors. What the work shows at the level of the full study, not this receptor alone: Normalized Shannon-Wiener diversity was similarly high in the TSTEM and TPEX subsets, while the effector memory subsets were comparatively less diverse. Only TCRbeta chains were sequenced, and repertoire comparisons were based on a handful of donors, with testing performed by paired t-tests and Bonferroni correction. Although both stem-like subsets shared clonotypes with effector memory cells, the overlap between TSTEM and TPEX repertoires was minimal, suggesting distinct antigen spectra for the TSTEM and TPEX subsets. Based on Chao1 estimates, TSTEM subsets appeared to have greater repertoire diversity than TPEX subsets, which may reflect a broader range of specificities.

A Human TCR Profiling Kit was used to prepare UMI-labeled 5' RACE TCRbeta libraries. Every TCRbeta library was prepared in parallel with an identical number of PCR cycles. Per the source publication's procedure: The number of functional CDR3beta clonotypes in each TCRbeta library ranged from about 2,700 to 20,000. MIGEC 1.2.9 was used for UMI extraction and consensus assembly, with a minimum of three reads required per UMI. In-frame CDR3beta repertoires were extracted with MiXCR 3.0.3. Each sample was downsampled to 42,000 randomly selected UMIs before diversity metrics were calculated in VDJtools 1.2.1. For each sample pair, the repertoire overlap metrics D, R and F2 were calculated in VDJtools using the top 3,000 clones. TCRdb handled the public reads itself, with Q25 trimming in fastp and clone calling in MiXCR, and kept productive beta chains. Rows matching on CDR3 protein sequence are summarized as one entry with the most common DNA and genes. In this record, the V and J calls reflect TCRdb's handling and not the investigators' own analysis. This sample has around 8,200 distinct CDR3 sequences in its table, and under 4% of those were observed once. In total, the top ten clones hold about two fifths of the sample.

Density gradient separation was used to isolate peripheral blood mononuclear cells from buffy coats of healthy donors. The study enriched total CD8+ T cells through negative magnetic separation using EasySep or MojoSort CD8+ T cell isolation kits. An RNeasy Mini Kit was used to extract total RNA from duplicate vials of some 150,000 sorted CD8+ T cells per subset. The PBMCs were used fresh or after being cryopreserved in fetal bovine serum with 10% DMSO. Fluorescence-activated cell sorting on a FACSAria III was used to sort the CD8+ T cell subsets to purity. V and J are truncated by 1 base and 5 bases respectively, leaving an intervening sequence of 15 bases. Reading from cysteine to phenylalanine, the CDR3 counts 15 amino acids. The read is trimmed to its CDR3 DNA, 45 bases read in frame from base 1. The germline V gene yields MDHEN for CDR1 and SYDVKM for CDR2. By share, this clonotype ranks as medium-sized (0.01 to 0.1%). The antigen it recognizes is unknown. It has no much larger one-base neighbor in the sample; base qualities were not kept.

What was sequenced was CD8+ T cells from PBMCs. This receptor was obtained from a human donor in good health. The chain was built from TRBV28 and TRBJ2-7, with no D gene named confidently. Here is the DNA: TGTGCCAGCAGTTTATTCCTGGCGAGTGCCCACGAGCAGTACTTC. This codes for CASSLFLASAHEQYF.